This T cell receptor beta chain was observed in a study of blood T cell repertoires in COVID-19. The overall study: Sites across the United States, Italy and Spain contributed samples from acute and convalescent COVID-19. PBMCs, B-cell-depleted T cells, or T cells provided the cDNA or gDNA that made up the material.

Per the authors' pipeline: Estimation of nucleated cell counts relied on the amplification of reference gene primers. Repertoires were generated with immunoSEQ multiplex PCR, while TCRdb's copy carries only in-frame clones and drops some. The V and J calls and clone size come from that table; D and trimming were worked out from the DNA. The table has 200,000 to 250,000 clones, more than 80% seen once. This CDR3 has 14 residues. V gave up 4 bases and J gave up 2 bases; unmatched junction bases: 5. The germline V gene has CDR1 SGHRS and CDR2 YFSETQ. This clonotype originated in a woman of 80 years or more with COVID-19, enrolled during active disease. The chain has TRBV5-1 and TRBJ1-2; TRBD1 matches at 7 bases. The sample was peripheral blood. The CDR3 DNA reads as TGCGCCAGCAGCAGCACGGGACAGAACTATGGCTACACCTTC. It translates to CASSSTGQNYGYTF.